This TCR beta chain stems from a study of blood T cells in healthy people across ages. Study-level points and caveats: Across samples, TCR beta diversity tracked strongly with naive T cell percentage.

The second PCR ran about 6 to 12 cycles with a sample-barcoded 5' primer and J-beta primers. TCRdb redid the calling of the 5' RACE reads with MiXCR, one entry per CDR3 protein. Of about 770,000 distinct CDR3 sequences listed, approximately 48% were seen once; the top ten hold about a fifth. The donors, all healthy, were Caucasians living in Russia, aged roughly 6 to 95. Trimming cost V 1 base and J 7 bases; bases outside gene matches: 9. Germline V lookup: CDR1 LGHNA, CDR2 YSLEER. This CDR3 is 15 amino acids long. A word on this clonotype: Its antigen remains unknown.

This chain uses TRBV4-3 with TRBJ2-7; the match to TRBD1 covers 8 bases. The origin of this receptor is a man in his 60s in good health. Sequenced input: blood. The CDR3 DNA is TGCGCCAGCAGCCAAGCGAGTCAGGGGGCAGAGGAGCAGTACTTC. Translated: CASSQASQGAEEQYF.